The 20 T cell receptor beta chains given below trace back to one sample, sequenced in a study of blood T cell repertoires in COVID-19. Some clones are missing from TCRdb's copy, which holds only in-frame ones; the method was immunoSEQ multiplex PCR. Of 85,000 to 95,000 clones listed, 75% to 90% are singletons. The sequenced sample was peripheral blood. These receptors were collected from a woman aged 80 or older with acute or convalescent COVID-19.

CDR3 residues: CASSEGTAIYEKLFF. CDR3 sequence (DNA): TGTGCCAGCAGTGAGGGGACAGCAATATATGAAAAACTGTTTTTT. The rearrangement uses TRBV2 and TRBJ1-4; 7 bases map to TRBD1. J lost 6 bases, V lost 3 bases, and 7 bases had no gene match. This CDR3 has 15 residues. Per the germline V gene, CDR1 is SNHLY and CDR2 is FYNNEI.

The chain recombines TRBV5-1 with TRBJ1-4, with D uncertain. CDR1 is SGHRS, CDR2 YFSETQ, per germline. Trimming removed 1 base at V and 0 bases at J, with 7 bases between. The CDR3 consists of 15 residues. The CDR3, as DNA: TGCGCCAGCAGCTTGATGTCGGCAACTAATGAAAAACTGTTTTTT. Residues: CASSLMSATNEKLFF. Full variable domain (missing parts from reference TRBV5-1 and TRBJ1-4): KAGVTQTPRYLIKTRGQQVTLSCSPISGHRSVSWYQQTPGQGLQFLFEYFSETQRNKGNFPGRFSGRQFSNSRSEMNVSTLELGDSALYLCASSLMSATNEKLFFGSGTQLSVL.

The rearrangement uses TRBV6-1 and TRBJ2-1; D not resolved. The CDR3 runs 15 residues. V was shortened by 0 bases and J by 6 bases, with 12 bases between the two germline ends. Germline CDR1 reads MNHNS; CDR2 reads SASEGT. The CDR3 coding sequence is TGTGCCAGCAGTGAAGCAAGGAAACGGGTCAATGAGCAGTTCTTC. Translation: CASSEARKRVNEQFF.

The chain recombines TRBV19 with TRBJ2-2; 8 bases are a match to TRBD1. V lost 6 bases, J lost 1 base, and 13 bases stayed unmatched. The V gene's germline CDR1 is LNHDA and CDR2 SQIVND (reference sequence). This CDR3 has 18 amino acids. CDR3 sequence: CASSDNQPGQENTGELFF. The CDR3 coding sequence is TGTGCCAGTAGCGATAACCAACCGGGACAGGAGAACACCGGGGAGCTGTTTTTT.

This chain uses TRBV28 with TRBJ2-5, with TRBD2 matching 7 bases. Germline loops: CDR1 MDHEN, CDR2 SYDVKM. This CDR3 has 14 residues. Trimming cost V 7 bases and J 5 bases; bases outside gene matches: 10. The CDR3 protein is CASNPGGSGETQYF. CDR3 nucleotide sequence: TGTGCCAGCAACCCGGGAGGATCCGGGGAGACCCAGTACTTC.

The chain employs TRBV7-3 and TRBJ2-1; a weak D match, TRBD2 (7 bases). This CDR3 comprises 15 residues. Germline CDR1 SGHTA, CDR2 FQGTGA. Between the trimmed V and J ends, which lost 1 base and 4 bases, there was a span of 11 bases. CDR3 bases: TGTGCCAGCAGCTTAAACGGGGGGCCTTACAATGAGCAGTTCTTC. Translation: CASSLNGGPYNEQFF.

This clone was seen only once. The rearrangement uses TRBV6-5 and TRBJ2-7; a weak D match, TRBD2 (7 bases). Germline loops: CDR1 MNHEY, CDR2 SVGAGI. V lost 6 bases to trimming and J lost 0 bases, with 12 bases between them. The CDR3 covers 14 residues. CDR3 sequence reads: CASRGRGGSYEQYF. In nucleotides, the CDR3 is TGTGCCAGCAGGGGTAGGGGGGGCTCCTACGAGCAGTACTTC.

The chain has TRBV5-4 and TRBJ2-1; D is perhaps TRBD1 (5 bases). V was trimmed by 4 bases and J by 8 bases, leaving 7 bases between them. The CDR3 runs to 11 residues. CDR1 SGHNT and CDR2 YYREEE come from the germline V gene (reference sequence). The DNA for the CDR3 is TGTGCCAGCAGCAGGGGTGATGAGCAGTTCTTC. Protein sequence: CASSRGDEQFF.

The rearrangement joins TRBV6-1 to TRBJ1-3; D gene ambiguous. Germline CDR1 reads MNHNS; CDR2 reads SASEGT. This CDR3 comprises 13 residues. Deletions cut 8 bases from V and 0 bases from J, with 8 bases between. CDR3 nucleotide sequence: TGTGCCAGCGGCCAGTTCTCTGGAAACACCATATATTTT. Translating gives CASGQFSGNTIYF.

The V and J genes are TRBV5-1 and TRBJ2-2; TRBD2 aligns across 11 bases. Per the germline V gene, CDR1 is SGHRS and CDR2 is YFSETQ. J gave up 6 bases and V 4 bases, and 5 bases lay outside the gene matches. The length of the CDR3 is 15 residues. In nucleotides, the CDR3 is TGCGCCAGCAGCCTCGGGACTAGCGGCGCCGGGGAGCTGTTTTTT. Translation: CASSLGTSGAGELFF.

The chain recombines TRBV5-1 with TRBJ2-7; D ambiguous. V lost 1 base and J 5 bases, leaving 7 bases between the germline ends. Germline-derived CDR1 and CDR2 are SGHRS and YFSETQ. CDR3 length: 12 residues. CDR3 protein: CASSLNSHEQYF. The CDR3, as DNA: TGCGCCAGCAGCTTGAATAGTCACGAGCAGTACTTC. Full variable domain (missing parts from reference TRBV5-1 and TRBJ2-7): KAGVTQTPRYLIKTRGQQVTLSCSPISGHRSVSWYQQTPGQGLQFLFEYFSETQRNKGNFPGRFSGRQFSNSRSEMNVSTLELGDSALYLCASSLNSHEQYFGPGTRLTVT.

This sequence joins TRBV4-1 and TRBJ2-3; 11 nucleotides agree with TRBD2. The V segment lost 1 base and the J segment 1 base; nucleotides outside the gene matches: 7. The germline gives CDR1 MGHRA, CDR2 YSYEKL. This CDR3 is built from 18 residues. As DNA, the CDR3 is TGCGCCAGCAGCCAAGGTTACACTAGCGGGGGCCGCACAGATACGCAGTATTTT. Amino acid sequence: CASSQGYTSGGRTDTQYF.

The rearrangement links TRBV28 to TRBJ1-5; 7 bases are a match to TRBD1. From germline, CDR1 is MDHEN and CDR2 SYDVKM. This CDR3 is built from 16 residues. The trim removed 6 bases at V and 0 bases at J, leaving 8 bases unmatched. CDR3 sequence (DNA): TGTGCCAGCAGAAGGAAAACAGGGGTTAGCAATCAGCCCCAGCATTTT. It translates to CASRRKTGVSNQPQHF.

This chain connects TRBV7-9 to TRBJ2-2, with 7 positions matching TRBD2. Unmatched junction bases numbered 9, after V lost 7 bases and J lost 1 base. The CDR3 covers 16 residues. Germline-derived CDR1 and CDR2 are SEHNR and FQNEAQ (reference sequence). The CDR3 protein is CASNPLGGGNTGELFF. The CDR3 nucleotides are TGTGCCAGCAACCCCTTGGGCGGGGGGAACACCGGGGAGCTGTTTTTT.

V and J are TRBV5-1 and TRBJ2-2; D is ambiguous. The CDR3 covers 13 residues. Germline lookup yields CDR1 SGHRS and CDR2 YFSETQ. The ends were cut back, 0 bases at V and 5 bases at J, with 5 bases in the middle. The CDR3 loop is CASSLGVTGELFF. The CDR3 DNA follows: TGCGCCAGCAGCTTGGGCGTAACCGGGGAGCTGTTTTTT.

The rearrangement joins TRBV6-2 or TRBV6-3 to TRBJ1-6; 8 positions match TRBD1. The CDR3 extends over 16 amino acids. Germline values: CDR1 MNHEY, CDR2 SVGEGT. Trimming cost V 2 bases and J 9 bases; bases outside gene matches: 9. The chain's CDR3 is CASSYGKRTGTSPLHF. The CDR3 nucleotides are TGTGCCAGCAGTTACGGAAAGAGGACAGGGACTTCACCCCTCCACTTT.

The chain links TRBV6-5 to TRBJ2-1; D may be TRBD2 (7 bases). The CDR3 sequence is 14 residues long. The germline gives CDR1 MNHEY, CDR2 SVGAGI. The germline V and J ends were trimmed by 0 bases and 8 bases, with 11 bases remaining between them. This CDR3 is CASSYSRGGYEQFF. The CDR3 coding sequence is TGTGCCAGCAGTTACTCGAGGGGGGGATATGAGCAGTTCTTC.

The chain couples TRBV7-2 to TRBJ1-5; D is ambiguous. CDR1 is SGHTA and CDR2 is FQGNSA in the germline V gene. V was pared by 1 base and J by 0 bases, with 7 bases between. This CDR3 has 15 amino acids. The CDR3 region has the DNA TGTGCCAGCAGCTTAGTGTCAGATAGCAATCAGCCCCAGCATTTT. Protein sequence: CASSLVSDSNQPQHF.

The chain links TRBV3-1 (or the pseudogene TRBV3-2) to TRBJ1-3; 7 bases are a match to TRBD1. The CDR3 totals 16 residues. The V segment lost 0 bases and the J segment 0 bases; nucleotides outside the gene matches: 2. The germline CDR1 and CDR2 sequences are LGHDT and YNNKEL (reference sequence). The CDR3 DNA follows: TGTGCCAGCAGCCAAGAGACAGGGTTCTCTGGAAACACCATATATTTT. Amino acid sequence: CASSQETGFSGNTIYF.

V and J are TRBV6-5 and TRBJ1-2; D ambiguous. The CDR3 spans 13 residues. The germline V gene encodes CDR1 MNHEY and CDR2 SVGAGI. The V and J ends lost 3 bases and 4 bases respectively, with 9 bases between them. This chain's CDR3 is CASSYRRSYGYTF. The CDR3 DNA follows: TGTGCCAGCAGTTATAGACGGAGCTATGGCTACACCTTC.